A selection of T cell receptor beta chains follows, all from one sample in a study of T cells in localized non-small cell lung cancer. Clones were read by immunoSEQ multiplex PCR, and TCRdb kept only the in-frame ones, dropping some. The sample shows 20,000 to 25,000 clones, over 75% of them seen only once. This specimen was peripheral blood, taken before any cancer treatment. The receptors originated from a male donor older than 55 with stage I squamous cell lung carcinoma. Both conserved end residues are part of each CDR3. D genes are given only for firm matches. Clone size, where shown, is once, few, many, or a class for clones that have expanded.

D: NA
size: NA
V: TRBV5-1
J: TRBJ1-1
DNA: TGCGCCAGCAGCCGGTTGCTTGGGCCTATGAACACTGAAGCTTTCTTT
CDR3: CASSRLLGPMNTEAFF

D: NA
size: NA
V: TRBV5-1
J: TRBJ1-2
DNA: TGCGCCAGCAGCTTGGATTCCGGGTTTGATGGCTACACCTTC
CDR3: CASSLDSGFDGYTF

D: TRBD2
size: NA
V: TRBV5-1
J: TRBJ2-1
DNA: TGCGCCAGCAGCGTGGGACTAGCGGTCGATGACAATGAGCAGTTCTTC
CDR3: CASSVGLAVDDNEQFF

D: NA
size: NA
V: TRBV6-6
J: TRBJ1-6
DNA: TGTGCCAGCAGCCGAGACGGGAATTCACCCCTCCACTTT
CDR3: CASSRDGNSPLHF

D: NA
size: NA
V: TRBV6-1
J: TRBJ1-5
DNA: TGTGCCAGCAGTCCAAGGAGAATTCCCAATCAGCCCCAGCATTTT
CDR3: CASSPRRIPNQPQHF

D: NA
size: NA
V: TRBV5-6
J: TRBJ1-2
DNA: TGTGCCAGCAGCTTGGGGTATGGCTACACCTTC
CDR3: CASSLGYGYTF

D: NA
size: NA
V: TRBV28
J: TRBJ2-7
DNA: TGTGCCAGCAGTTTAGTGTTGTTGGAGGGAACCTACGAGCAGTACTTC
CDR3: CASSLVLLEGTYEQYF

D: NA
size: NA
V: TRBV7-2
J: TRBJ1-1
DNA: TGTGCCAGCAGCTTAGCGCGGCACACTGAAGCTTTCTTT
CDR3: CASSLARHTEAFF

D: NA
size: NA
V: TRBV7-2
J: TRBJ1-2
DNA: TGTGCCAGCAGCTTAGGGAGGGCAGTTGTAAGTGGAGGCTACACCTTC
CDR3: CASSLGRAVVSGGYTF

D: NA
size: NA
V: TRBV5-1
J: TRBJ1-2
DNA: TGCGCCAGCAGCTTGGATGGGAAGTCTTATGGCTACACCTTC
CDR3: CASSLDGKSYGYTF

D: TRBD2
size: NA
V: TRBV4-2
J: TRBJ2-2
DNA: TGTGCCAGCAGCACCCGGACTAGCGGGAGGGGTAACACCGGGGAGCTGTTTTTT
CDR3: CASSTRTSGRGNTGELFF

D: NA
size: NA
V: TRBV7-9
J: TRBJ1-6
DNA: TGTGCCAGCAGCTTGGCAGTTGATTCACCCCTCCACTTT
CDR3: CASSLAVDSPLHF

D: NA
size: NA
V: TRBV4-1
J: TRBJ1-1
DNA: TGCGCCAGCAGCCAAGTTGGATATACTGAAGCTTTCTTT
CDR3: CASSQVGYTEAFF

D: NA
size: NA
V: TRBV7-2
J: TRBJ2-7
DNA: TGTGCCAGCAACTCGATTCCGGGCCAAATCGGGTACGAGCAGTACTTC
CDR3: CASNSIPGQIGYEQYF

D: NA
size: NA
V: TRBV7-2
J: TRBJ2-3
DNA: TGTGCCAGCAGGAGGGACTCTACGACCAGGGGGGATACGCAGTATTTT
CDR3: CASRRDSTTRGDTQYF

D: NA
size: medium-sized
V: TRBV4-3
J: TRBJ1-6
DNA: TGCGCCAGCAGCCAAGTACAGAGCTCCTATAATTCACCCCTCCACTTT
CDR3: CASSQVQSSYNSPLHF

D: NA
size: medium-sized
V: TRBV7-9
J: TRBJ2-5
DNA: TGTGCCAGCAGCTCCCCGGGCCGGGGGGAGACCCAGTACTTC
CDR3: CASSSPGRGETQYF

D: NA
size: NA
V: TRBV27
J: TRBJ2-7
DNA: TGTGCCAGCAGTTTCGCTGGCTACGAGCAGTACTTC
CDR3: CASSFAGYEQYF

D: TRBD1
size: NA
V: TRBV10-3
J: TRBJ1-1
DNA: TGTGCCATCAGTGGGGTGGGACAGGAAGCTTTCTTT
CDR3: CAISGVGQEAFF

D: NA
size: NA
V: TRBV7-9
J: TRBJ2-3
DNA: TGTGCCAGCAGCGCGGGACTTTCCACAGATACGCAGTATTTT
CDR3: CASSAGLSTDTQYF

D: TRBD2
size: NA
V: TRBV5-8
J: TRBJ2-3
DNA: TGTGCCAGCAGCGCAGGACTAGCGGGAGCGGATACGCAGTATTTT
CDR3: CASSAGLAGADTQYF

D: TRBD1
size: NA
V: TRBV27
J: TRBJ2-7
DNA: TGTGCCAGCAGTTTGGACAGGGGTGGTTTCTACGAGCAGTACTTC
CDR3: CASSLDRGGFYEQYF

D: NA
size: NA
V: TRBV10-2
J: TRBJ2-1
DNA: TGCGCCAGCAGTGAGCCCATTTTCTCGGAGGGGTTCTTC
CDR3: CASSEPIFSEGFF

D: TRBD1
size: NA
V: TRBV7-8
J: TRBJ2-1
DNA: TGTGCCAGCAGCTTATACAGGGGGCGTTCAGACAATGAGCAGTTCTTC
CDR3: CASSLYRGRSDNEQFF

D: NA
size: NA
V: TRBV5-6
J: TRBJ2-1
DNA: TGTGCCAGCAGTTTTCCCAGCTTGGGGCATGAGCAGTTCTTC
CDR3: CASSFPSLGHEQFF

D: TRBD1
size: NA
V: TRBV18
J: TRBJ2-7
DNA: TGTGCCAGCTCACCGGGACAGGGTGGTAACGAGCAGTACTTC
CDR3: CASSPGQGGNEQYF

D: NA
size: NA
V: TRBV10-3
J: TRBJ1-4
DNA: TGTGCCACCCCAAGGGAAAAACTGTTTTTT
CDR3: CATPREKLFF

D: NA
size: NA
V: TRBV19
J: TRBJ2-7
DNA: TGTGCCAGTAGTATGGGAGGGGGATACTACGAGCAGTACTTC
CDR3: CASSMGGGYYEQYF

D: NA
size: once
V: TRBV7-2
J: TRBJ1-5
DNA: TGTGCCAGCAGCTTAGCACGCAATCAGCCCCAGCATTTT
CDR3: CASSLARNQPQHF

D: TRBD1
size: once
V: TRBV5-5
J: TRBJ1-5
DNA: TGTGCCAGCAGCCCGGGACAGCGGGGCAATCAGCCCCAGCATTTT
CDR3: CASSPGQRGNQPQHF

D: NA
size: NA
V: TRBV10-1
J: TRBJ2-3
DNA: TGCGCCAGCACCGAACTTCGACTTTTCACAGATACGCAGTATTTT
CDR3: CASTELRLFTDTQYF

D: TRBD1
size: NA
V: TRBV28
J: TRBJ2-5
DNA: TGTGCCAGCAGGCCACATGACAGGGTTACCCAAGAGACCCAGTACTTC
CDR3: CASRPHDRVTQETQYF

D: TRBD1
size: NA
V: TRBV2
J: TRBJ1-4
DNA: TGTGCCAGCAGCAAGGACAGGGCAATGGTGTTTTTT
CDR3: CASSKDRAMVFF

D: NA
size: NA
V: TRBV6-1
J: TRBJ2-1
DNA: TGTGCCAGCAGTGCAGACTATCAGGGGAACAATGAGCAGTTCTTC
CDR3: CASSADYQGNNEQFF

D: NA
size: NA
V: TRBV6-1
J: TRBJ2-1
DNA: TGTGCCAGCAGTCCCCGGGACGCAGGCTACAATGAGCAGTTCTTC
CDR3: CASSPRDAGYNEQFF

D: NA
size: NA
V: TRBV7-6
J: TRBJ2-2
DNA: TGTGCCAGCAGCTTAGGTGCGGGGCCCCGCGGCGGGGAGCTGTTTTTT
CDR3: CASSLGAGPRGGELFF